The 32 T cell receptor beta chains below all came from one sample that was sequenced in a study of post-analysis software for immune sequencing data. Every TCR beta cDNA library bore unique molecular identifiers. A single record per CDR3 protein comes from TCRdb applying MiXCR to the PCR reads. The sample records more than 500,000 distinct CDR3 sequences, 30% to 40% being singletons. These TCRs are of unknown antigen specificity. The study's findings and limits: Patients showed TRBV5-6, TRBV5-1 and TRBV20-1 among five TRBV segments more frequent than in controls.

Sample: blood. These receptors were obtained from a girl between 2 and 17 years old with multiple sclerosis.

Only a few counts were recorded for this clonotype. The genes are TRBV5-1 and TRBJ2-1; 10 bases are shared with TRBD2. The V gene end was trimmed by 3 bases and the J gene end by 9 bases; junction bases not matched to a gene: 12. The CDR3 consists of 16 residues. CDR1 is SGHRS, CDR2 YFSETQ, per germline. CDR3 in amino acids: CASSWRLAGQVGEQFF. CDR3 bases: TGCGCCAGCAGCTGGCGACTAGCGGGCCAAGTGGGTGAGCAGTTCTTC.

CDR3 coding DNA: TGTGCCAGCAGTTTCCTCCTAGCGGGGGGGCCGGAGGGGACCCAGTACTTC. This sequence encodes CASSFLLAGGPEGTQYF. The rearrangement links TRBV28 to TRBJ2-5; 12 positions agree with TRBD2. The CDR3 has 17 residues. Germline V gives CDR1 MDHEN, CDR2 SYDVKM. Germline trimming cut 3 bases from V and 7 bases from J; bases unmatched to any gene: 12.

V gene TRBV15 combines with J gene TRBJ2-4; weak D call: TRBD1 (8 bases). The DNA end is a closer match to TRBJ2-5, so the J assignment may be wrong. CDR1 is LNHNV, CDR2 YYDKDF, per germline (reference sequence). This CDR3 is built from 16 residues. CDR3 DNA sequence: TGTGCCACCAGCCGTCTAGACAGGGGAGGGGGAGAGACCCAGTACTTC. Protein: CATSRLDRGGGETQYF.

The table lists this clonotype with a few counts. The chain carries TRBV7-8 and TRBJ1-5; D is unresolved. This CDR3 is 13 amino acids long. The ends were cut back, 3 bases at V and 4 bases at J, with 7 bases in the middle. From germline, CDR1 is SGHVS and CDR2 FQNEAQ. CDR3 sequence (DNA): TGTGCCAGCAGCTTGGCCAGAAATCAGCCCCAGCATTTT. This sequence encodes CASSLARNQPQHF.

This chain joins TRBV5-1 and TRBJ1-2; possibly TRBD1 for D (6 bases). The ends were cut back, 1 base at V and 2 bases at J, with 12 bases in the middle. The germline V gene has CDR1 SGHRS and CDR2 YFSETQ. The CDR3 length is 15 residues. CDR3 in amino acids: CASSLFQGPNYGYTF. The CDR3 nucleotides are TGCGCCAGCAGCTTGTTTCAGGGGCCGAACTATGGCTACACCTTC.

CDR3 residues: CASRRTSSGGETQYF. CDR3 coding DNA: TGTGCCAGCCGGAGGACAAGTAGCGGGGGGGAGACCCAGTACTTC. The chain recombines TRBV12-3 or TRBV12-4 with TRBJ2-5, with TRBD2 identical over 10 bases. V dropped 8 bases and J dropped 5; count of bases not matched to a gene: 11. There are 15 residues in the CDR3.

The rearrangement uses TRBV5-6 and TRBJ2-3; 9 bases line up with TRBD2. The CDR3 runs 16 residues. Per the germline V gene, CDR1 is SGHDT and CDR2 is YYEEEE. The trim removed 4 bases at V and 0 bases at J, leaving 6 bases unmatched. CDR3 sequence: CASSPRGGLSTDTQYF. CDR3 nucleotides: TGTGCCAGCAGCCCGCGGGGGGGCCTTAGCACAGATACGCAGTATTTT. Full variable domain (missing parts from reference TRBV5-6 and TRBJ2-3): DAGVTQSPTHLIKTRGQQVTLRCSPKSGHDTVSWYQQALGQGPQFIFQYYEEEERQRGNFPDRFSGHQFPNYSSELNVNALLLGDSALYLCASSPRGGLSTDTQYFGPGTRLTVL.

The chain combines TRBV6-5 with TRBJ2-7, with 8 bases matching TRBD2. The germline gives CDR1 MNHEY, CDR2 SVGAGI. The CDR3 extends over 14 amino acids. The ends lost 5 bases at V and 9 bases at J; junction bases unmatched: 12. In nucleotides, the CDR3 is TGTGCCAGCAGTCCTTGGCTCGCGGGGGGTGGGCAGTACTTC. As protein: CASSPWLAGGGQYF.

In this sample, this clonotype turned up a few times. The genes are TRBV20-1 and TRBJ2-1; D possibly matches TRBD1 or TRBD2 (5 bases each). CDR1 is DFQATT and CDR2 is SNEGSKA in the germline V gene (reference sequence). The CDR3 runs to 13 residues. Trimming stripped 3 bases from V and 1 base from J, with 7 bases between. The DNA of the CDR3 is TGCAGTGCTAGGGGACGATCCTACAATGAGCAGTTCTTC. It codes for CSARGRSYNEQFF.

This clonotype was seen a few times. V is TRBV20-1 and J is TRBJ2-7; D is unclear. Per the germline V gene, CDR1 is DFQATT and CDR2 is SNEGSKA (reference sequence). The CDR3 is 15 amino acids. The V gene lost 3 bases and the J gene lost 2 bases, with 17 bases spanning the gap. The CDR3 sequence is CSASPLDASPYEQYF. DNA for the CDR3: TGCAGTGCTAGCCCCCTGGACGCAAGTCCCTACGAGCAGTACTTC.

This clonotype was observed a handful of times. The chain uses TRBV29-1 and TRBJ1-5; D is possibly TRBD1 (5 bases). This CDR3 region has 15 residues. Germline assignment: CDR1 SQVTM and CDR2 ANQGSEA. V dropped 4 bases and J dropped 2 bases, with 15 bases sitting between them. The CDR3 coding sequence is TGCAGCGTTGGCCCGGGACCTTTGGGCAATCAGCCCCAGCATTTT. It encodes CSVGPGPLGNQPQHF.

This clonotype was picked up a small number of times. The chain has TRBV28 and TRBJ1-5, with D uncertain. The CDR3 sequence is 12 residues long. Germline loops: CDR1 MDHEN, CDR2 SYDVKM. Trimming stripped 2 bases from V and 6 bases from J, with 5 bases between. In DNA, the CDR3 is TGTGCCAGCAGTTTAATCAGTCAGCCCCAGCATTTT. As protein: CASSLISQPQHF.

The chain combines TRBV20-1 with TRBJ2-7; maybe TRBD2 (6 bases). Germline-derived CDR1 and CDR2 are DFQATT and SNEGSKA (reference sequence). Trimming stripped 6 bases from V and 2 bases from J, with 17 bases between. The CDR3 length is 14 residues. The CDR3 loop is CSALVAGLTYEQYF. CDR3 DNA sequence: TGCAGTGCCCTGGTCGCGGGGTTGACCTACGAGCAGTACTTC.

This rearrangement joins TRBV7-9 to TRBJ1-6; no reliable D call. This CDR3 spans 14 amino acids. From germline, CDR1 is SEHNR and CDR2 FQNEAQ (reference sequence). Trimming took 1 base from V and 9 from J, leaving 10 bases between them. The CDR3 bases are TGTGCCAGCAGCTTAGTGGGCTCGGGTTCACCCCTCCACTTT. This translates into CASSLVGSGSPLHF. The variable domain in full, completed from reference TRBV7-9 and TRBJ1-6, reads DTGVSQNPRHKITKRGQNVTFRCDPISEHNRLYWYRQTLGQGPEFLTYFQNEAQLEKSRLLSDRFSAERPKGSFSTLEIQRTEQGDSAMYLCASSLVGSGSPLHFGNGTRLTVT.

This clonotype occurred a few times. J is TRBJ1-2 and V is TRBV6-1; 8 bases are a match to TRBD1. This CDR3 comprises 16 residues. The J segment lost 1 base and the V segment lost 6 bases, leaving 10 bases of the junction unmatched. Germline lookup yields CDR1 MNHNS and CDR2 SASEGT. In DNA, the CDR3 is TGTGCCAGCAGAGGCCTGGGGACAGGCGTTAACTATGGCTACACCTTC. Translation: CASRGLGTGVNYGYTF.

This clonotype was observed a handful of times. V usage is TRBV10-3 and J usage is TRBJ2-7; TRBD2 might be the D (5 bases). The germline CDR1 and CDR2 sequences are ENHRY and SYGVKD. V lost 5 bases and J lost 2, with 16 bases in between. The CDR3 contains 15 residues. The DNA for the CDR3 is TGTGCCATCAGTCCCGGGGAGTTCTCGGCCTACGAGCAGTACTTC. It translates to CAISPGEFSAYEQYF.

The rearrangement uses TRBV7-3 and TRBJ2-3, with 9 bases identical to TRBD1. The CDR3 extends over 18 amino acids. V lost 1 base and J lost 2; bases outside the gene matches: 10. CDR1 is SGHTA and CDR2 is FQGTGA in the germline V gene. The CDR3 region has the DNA TGTGCCAGCAGCTTAATAGGGACAGGGACCCCTCCCACAGATACGCAGTATTTT. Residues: CASSLIGTGTPPTDTQYF.

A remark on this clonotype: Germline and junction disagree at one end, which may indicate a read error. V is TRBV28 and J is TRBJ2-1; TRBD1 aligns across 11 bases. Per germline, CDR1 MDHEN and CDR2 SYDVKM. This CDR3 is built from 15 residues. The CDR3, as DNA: TGTGCCTGCAGCGAAGCCGGGACAGGGGGTAATGAGCAGTTCTTC. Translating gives CACSEAGTGGNEQFF.

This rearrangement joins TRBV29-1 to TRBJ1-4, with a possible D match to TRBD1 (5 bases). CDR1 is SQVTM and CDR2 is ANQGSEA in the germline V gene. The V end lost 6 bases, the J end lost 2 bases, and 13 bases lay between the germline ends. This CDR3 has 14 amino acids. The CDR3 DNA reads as TGCAGCGTCGTCGGGGGGTCGACTAATGAAAAACTGTTTTTT. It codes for CSVVGGSTNEKLFF.

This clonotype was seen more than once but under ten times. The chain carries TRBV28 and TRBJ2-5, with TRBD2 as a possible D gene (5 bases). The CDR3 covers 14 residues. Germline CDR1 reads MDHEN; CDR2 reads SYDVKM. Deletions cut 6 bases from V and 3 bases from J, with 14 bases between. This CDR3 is CASSSSRGEETQYF. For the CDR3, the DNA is TGTGCCAGCAGCTCCTCCCGGGGTGAAGAGACCCAGTACTTC. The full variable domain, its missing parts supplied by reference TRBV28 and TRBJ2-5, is DVKVTQSSRYLVKRTGEKVFLECVQDMDHENMFWYRQDPGLGLRLIYFSYDVKMKEKGDIPEGYSVSREKKERFSLILESASTNQTSMYLCASSSSRGEETQYFGPGTRLLVL.

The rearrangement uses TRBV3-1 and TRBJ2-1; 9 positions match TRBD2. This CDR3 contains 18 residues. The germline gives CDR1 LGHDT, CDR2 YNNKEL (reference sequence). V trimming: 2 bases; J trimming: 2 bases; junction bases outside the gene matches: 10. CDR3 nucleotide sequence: TGTGCCAGCAGCCAATACCACCCCCCTAGCGGGGCCTACAATGAGCAGTTCTTC. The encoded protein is CASSQYHPPSGAYNEQFF.

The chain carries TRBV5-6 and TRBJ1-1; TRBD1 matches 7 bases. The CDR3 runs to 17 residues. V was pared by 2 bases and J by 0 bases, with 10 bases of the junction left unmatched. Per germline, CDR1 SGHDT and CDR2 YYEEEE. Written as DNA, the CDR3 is TGTGCCAGCAGCTTAAGGACAGGACAAGGGATGAACACTGAAGCTTTCTTT. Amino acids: CASSLRTGQGMNTEAFF.

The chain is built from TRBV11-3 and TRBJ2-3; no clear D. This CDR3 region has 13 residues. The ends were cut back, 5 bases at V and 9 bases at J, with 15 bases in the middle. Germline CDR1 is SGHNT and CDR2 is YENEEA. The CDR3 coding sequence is TGTGCCAGCAGCCCGTACGTGGGTGGGACGCAGTATTTT. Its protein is CASSPYVGGTQYF.

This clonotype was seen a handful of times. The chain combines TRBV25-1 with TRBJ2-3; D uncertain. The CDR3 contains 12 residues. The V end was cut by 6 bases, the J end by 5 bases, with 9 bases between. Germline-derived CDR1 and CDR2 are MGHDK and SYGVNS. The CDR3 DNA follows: TGTGCCAGCAGAAGGGAAGGAGATACGCAGTATTTT. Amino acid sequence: CASRREGDTQYF.

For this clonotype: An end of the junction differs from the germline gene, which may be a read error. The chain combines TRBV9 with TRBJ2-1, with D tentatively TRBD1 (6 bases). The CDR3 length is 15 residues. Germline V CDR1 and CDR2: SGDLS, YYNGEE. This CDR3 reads CAGSVAGVGLNEQFF. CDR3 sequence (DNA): TGTGCCGGCAGCGTAGCAGGGGTCGGTCTCAATGAGCAGTTCTTC.

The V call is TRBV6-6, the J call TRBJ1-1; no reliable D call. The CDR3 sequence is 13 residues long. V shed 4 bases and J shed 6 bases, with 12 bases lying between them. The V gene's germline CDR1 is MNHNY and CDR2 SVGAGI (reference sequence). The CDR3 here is CASSSTGFAEAFF. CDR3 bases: TGTGCCAGCAGTTCCACGGGGTTCGCTGAAGCTTTCTTT.

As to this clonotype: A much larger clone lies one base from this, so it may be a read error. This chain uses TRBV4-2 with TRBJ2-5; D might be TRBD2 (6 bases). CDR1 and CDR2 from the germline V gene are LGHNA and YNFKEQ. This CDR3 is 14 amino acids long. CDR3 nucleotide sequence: TGTGCCGGCAGCCCAGGGCGCGGGGCCGAGACCCAGTACTTC. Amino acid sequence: CAGSPGRGAETQYF.

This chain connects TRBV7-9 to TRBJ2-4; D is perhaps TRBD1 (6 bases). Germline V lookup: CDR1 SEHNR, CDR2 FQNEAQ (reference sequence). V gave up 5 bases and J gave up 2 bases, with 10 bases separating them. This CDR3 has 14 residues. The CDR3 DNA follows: TGTGCCAGCAGCCGTACAGGGACCAAAAACATTCAGTACTTC. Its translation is CASSRTGTKNIQYF.

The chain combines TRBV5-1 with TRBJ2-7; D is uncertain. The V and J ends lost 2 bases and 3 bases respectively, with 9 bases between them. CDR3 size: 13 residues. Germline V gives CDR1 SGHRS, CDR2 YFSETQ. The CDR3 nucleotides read TGCGCCAGCAGCTTTCGGTACGACTACGAGCAGTACTTC. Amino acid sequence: CASSFRYDYEQYF. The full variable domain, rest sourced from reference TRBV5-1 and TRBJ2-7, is KAGVTQTPRYLIKTRGQQVTLSCSPISGHRSVSWYQQTPGQGLQFLFEYFSETQRNKGNFPGRFSGRQFSNSRSEMNVSTLELGDSALYLCASSFRYDYEQYFGPGTRLTVT.

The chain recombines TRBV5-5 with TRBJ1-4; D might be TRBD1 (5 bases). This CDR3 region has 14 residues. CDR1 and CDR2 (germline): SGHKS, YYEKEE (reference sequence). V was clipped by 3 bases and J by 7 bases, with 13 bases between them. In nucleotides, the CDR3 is TGTGCCAGCAGCTGGGACGCGTCGGCTGAAAAACTGTTTTTT. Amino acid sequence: CASSWDASAEKLFF.

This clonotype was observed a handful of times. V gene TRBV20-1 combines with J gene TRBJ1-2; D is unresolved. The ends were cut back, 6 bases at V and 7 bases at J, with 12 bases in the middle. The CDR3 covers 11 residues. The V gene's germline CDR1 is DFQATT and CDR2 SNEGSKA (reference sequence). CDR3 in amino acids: CSAPIFGGYTF. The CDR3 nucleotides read TGCAGTGCGCCGATCTTCGGTGGCTACACCTTC.

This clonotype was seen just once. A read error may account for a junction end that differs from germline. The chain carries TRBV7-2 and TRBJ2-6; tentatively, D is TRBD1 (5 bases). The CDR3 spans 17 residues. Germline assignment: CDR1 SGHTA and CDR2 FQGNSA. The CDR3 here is CASSLVGPFSGANVLTF. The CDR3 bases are TGCGCCAGCAGCTTAGTGGGGCCCTTCTCTGGGGCCAACGTCCTGACTTTC.